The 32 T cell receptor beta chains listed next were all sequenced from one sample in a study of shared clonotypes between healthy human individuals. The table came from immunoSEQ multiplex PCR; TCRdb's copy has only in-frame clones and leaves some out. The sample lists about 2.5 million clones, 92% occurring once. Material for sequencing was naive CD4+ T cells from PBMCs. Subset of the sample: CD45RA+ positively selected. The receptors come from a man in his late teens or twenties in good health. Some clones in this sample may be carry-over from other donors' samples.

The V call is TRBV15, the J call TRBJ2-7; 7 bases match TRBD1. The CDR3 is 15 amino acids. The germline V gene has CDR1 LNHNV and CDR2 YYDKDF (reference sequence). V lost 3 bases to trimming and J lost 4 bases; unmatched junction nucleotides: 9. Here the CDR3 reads CATSSPRTGPYEQYF. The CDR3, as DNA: TGTGCCACCAGCAGCCCCCGGACAGGCCCGTACGAGCAGTACTTC.

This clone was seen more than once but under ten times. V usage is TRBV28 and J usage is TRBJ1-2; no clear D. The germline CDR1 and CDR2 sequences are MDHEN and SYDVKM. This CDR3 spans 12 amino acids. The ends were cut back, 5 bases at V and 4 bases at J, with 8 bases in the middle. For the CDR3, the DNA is TGTGCCAGCAGTCTTGACATCTATGGCTACACCTTC. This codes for CASSLDIYGYTF.

In DNA, the CDR3 is TGTGCCAGCAGCCCCCGCCTCACTAGCGGGAGCTACGAGCAGTACTTC. Amino acids: CASSPRLTSGSYEQYF. The genes are TRBV7-3 and TRBJ2-7; TRBD2 matches at 11 bases. V shed 5 bases and J 3 bases; nucleotides not matched to a gene: 9. The germline V gene encodes CDR1 SGHTA and CDR2 FQGTGA. The CDR3 has 16 amino acids.

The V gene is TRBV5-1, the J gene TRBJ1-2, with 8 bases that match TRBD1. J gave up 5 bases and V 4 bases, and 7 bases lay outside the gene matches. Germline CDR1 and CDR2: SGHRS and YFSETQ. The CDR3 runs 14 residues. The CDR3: CASSVGQGPYGYTF. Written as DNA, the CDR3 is TGCGCCAGCAGCGTAGGACAGGGCCCTTATGGCTACACCTTC. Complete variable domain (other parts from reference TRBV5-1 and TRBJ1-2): KAGVTQTPRYLIKTRGQQVTLSCSPISGHRSVSWYQQTPGQGLQFLFEYFSETQRNKGNFPGRFSGRQFSNSRSEMNVSTLELGDSALYLCASSVGQGPYGYTFGSGTRLTVV.

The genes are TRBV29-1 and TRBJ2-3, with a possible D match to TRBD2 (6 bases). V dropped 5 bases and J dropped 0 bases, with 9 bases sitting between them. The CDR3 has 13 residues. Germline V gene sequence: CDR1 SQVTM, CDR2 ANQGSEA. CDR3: CSVSGTSTDTQYF. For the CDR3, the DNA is TGCAGCGTTTCCGGGACTAGCACAGATACGCAGTATTTT.

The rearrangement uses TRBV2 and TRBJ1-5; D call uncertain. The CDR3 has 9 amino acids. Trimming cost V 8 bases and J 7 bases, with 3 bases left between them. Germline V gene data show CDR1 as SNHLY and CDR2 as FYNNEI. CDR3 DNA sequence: TGTGCCAGCGGGCAGCCCCAGCATTTT. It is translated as CASGQPQHF.

CDR3 DNA sequence: TGTGCCAGCAGGGAGCGAGCGGGAGCGCCTGAGCAGTTCTTC. This gives the protein CASRERAGAPEQFF. The chain has TRBV6-5 and TRBJ2-1; 8 bases are shared with TRBD2. The CDR3 runs to 14 residues. V lost 6 bases to trimming and J lost 9 bases; unmatched junction nucleotides: 10. Germline CDR1 MNHEY, CDR2 SVGAGI.

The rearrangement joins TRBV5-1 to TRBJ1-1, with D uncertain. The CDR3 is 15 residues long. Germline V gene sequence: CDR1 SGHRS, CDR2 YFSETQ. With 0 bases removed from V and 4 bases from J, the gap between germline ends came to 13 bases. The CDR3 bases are TGCGCCAGCAGCTTGGTAGGAGGGAAGGTCACTGAAGCTTTCTTT. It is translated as CASSLVGGKVTEAFF.

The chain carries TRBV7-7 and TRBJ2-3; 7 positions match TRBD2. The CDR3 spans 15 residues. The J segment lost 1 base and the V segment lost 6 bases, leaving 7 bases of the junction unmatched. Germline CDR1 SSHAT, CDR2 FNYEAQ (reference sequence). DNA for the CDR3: TGTGCCAGCAGTGAGGGGCTAGCGGGCACAGATACGCAGTATTTT. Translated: CASSEGLAGTDTQYF.

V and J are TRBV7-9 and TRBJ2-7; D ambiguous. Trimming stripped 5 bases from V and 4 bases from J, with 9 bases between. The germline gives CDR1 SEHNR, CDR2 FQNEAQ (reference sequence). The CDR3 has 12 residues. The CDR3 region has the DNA TGTGCCAGCAGCCCCCGCCTGTACGAGCAGTACTTC. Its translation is CASSPRLYEQYF.

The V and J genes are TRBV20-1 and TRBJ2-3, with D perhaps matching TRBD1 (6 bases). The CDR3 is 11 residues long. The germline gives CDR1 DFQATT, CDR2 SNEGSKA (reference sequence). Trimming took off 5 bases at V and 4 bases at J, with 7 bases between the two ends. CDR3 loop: CSAGQSDTQYF. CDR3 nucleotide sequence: TGCAGTGCTGGACAGTCAGATACGCAGTATTTT.

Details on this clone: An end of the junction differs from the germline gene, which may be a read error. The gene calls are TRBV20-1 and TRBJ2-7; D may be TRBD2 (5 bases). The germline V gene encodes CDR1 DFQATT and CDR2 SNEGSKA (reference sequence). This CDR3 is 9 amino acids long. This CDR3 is CSARDRGKF. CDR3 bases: TGCAGTGCTAGAGATCGGGGAAAGTTC.

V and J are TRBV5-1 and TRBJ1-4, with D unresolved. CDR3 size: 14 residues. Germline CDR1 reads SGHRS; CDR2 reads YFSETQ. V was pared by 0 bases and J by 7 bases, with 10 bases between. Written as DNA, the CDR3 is TGCGCCAGCAGCTTGGCACAGCAGACTGAAAAACTGTTTTTT. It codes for CASSLAQQTEKLFF. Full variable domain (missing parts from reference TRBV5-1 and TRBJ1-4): KAGVTQTPRYLIKTRGQQVTLSCSPISGHRSVSWYQQTPGQGLQFLFEYFSETQRNKGNFPGRFSGRQFSNSRSEMNVSTLELGDSALYLCASSLAQQTEKLFFGSGTQLSVL.

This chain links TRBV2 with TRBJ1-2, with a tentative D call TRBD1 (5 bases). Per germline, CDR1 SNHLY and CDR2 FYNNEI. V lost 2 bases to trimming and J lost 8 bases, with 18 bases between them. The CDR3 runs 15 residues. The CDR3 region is CASSETLGWGRGYTF. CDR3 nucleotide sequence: TGTGCCAGCAGTGAAACTCTTGGGTGGGGCAGGGGCTACACCTTC.

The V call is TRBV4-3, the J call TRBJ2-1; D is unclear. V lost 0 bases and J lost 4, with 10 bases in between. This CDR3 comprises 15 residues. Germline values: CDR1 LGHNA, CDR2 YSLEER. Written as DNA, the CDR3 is TGCGCCAGCAGCCAAGAAGGGCGGCTTTACAATGAGCAGTTCTTC. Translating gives CASSQEGRLYNEQFF.

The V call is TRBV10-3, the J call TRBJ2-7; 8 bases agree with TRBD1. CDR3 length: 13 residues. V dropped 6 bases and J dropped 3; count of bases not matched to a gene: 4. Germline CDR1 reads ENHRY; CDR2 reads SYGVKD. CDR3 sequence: CAISPGQVYEQYF. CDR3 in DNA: TGTGCCATCAGCCCGGGACAGGTCTACGAGCAGTACTTC.

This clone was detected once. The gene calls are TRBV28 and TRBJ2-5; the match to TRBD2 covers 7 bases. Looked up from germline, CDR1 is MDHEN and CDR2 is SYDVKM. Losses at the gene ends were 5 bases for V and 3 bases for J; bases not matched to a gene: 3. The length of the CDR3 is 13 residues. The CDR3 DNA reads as TGTGCCAGCAGTCCCCGGGGGGAAGAGACCCAGTACTTC. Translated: CASSPRGEETQYF.

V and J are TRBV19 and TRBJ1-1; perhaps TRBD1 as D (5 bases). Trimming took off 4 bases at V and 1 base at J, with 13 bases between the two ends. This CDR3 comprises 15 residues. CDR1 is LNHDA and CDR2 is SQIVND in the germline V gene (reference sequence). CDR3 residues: CASSRKDTKNTEAFF. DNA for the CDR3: TGTGCCAGTAGTAGGAAGGACACCAAGAACACTGAAGCTTTCTTT.

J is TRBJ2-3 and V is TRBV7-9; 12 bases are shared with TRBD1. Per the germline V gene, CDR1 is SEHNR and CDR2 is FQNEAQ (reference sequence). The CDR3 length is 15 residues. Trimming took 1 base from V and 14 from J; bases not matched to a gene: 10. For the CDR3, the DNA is TGTGCCAGCAGCTTAGGGGGGACAGGGGGCGGCCACCTGTATTTT. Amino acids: CASSLGGTGGGHLYF.

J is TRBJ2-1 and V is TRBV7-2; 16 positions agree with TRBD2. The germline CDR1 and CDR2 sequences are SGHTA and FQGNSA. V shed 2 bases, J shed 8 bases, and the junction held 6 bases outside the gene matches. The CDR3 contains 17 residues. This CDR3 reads CASSLPYGTSGRDEQFF. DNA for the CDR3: TGTGCCAGCAGCTTACCGTATGGGACTAGCGGGAGGGATGAGCAGTTCTTC.

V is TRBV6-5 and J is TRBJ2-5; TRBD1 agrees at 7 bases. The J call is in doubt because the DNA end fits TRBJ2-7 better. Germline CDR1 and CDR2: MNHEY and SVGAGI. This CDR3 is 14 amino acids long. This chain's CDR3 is CASSYSNRGYEQYF. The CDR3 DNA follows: TGTGCCAGCAGTTACTCGAACAGGGGCTACGAGCAGTACTTC.

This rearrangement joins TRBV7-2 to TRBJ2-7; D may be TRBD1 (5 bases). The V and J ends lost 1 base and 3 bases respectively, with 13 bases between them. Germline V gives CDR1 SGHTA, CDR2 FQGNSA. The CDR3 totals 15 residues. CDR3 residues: CASSLVQGEHYEQYF. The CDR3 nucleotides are TGTGCCAGCAGCTTAGTTCAGGGTGAACACTACGAGCAGTACTTC.

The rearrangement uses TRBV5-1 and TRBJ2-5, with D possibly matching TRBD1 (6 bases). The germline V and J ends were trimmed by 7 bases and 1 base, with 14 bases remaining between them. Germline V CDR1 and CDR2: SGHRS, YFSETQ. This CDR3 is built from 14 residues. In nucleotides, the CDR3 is TGCGCCAGCGGTCCCGGGGACACCCAAGAGACCCAGTACTTC. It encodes CASGPGDTQETQYF.

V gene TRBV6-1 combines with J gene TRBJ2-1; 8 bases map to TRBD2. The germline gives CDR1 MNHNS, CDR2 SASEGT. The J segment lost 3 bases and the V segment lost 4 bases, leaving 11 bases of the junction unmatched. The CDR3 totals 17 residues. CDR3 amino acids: CASSGRLAQGDYNEQFF. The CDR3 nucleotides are TGTGCCAGCAGTGGTCGACTAGCGCAAGGAGACTACAATGAGCAGTTCTTC.

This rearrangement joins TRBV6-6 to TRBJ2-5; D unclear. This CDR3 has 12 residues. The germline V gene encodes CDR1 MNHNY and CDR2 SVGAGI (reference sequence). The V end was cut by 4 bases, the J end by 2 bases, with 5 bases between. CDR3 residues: CASSLGQETQYF. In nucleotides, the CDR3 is TGTGCCAGCAGTTTAGGGCAAGAGACCCAGTACTTC.

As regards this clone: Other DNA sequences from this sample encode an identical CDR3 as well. DNA for the CDR3: TGCAGTGCTAGTTCCCAAGAGACCCAGTACTTC. Protein sequence: CSASSQETQYF. The chain couples TRBV20-1 to TRBJ2-5; D is uncertain. Germline values: CDR1 DFQATT, CDR2 SNEGSKA (reference sequence). The CDR3 contains 11 residues. Trimming took off 3 bases at V and 1 base at J, with 3 bases between the two ends.

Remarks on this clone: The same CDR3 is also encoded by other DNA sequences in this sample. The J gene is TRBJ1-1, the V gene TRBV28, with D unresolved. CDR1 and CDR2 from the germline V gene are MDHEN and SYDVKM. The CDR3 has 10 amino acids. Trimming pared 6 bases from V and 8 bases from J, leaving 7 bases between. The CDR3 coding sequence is TGTGCCAGCAGAGGGCGAGAAGCTTTCTTT. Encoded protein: CASRGREAFF.

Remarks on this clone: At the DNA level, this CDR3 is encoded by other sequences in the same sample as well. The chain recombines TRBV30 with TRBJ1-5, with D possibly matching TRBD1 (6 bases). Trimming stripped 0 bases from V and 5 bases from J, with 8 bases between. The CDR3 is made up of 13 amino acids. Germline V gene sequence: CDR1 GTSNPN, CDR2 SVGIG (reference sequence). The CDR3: CAWSVSGDQPQHF. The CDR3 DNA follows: TGTGCCTGGAGTGTTTCAGGGGATCAGCCCCAGCATTTT.

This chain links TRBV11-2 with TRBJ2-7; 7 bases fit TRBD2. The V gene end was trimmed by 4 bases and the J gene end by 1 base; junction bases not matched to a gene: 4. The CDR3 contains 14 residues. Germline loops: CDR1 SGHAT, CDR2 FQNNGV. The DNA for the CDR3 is TGTGCCAGCAGCTCCGGGACTACTTCCTACGAGCAGTACTTC. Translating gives CASSSGTTSYEQYF.

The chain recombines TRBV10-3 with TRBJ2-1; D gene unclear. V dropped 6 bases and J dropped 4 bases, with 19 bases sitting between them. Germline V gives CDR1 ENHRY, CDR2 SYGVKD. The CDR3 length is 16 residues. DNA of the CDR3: TGTGCCATCAGCGTACTACCTGCCAACCCATACAATGAGCAGTTCTTC. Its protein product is CAISVLPANPYNEQFF.

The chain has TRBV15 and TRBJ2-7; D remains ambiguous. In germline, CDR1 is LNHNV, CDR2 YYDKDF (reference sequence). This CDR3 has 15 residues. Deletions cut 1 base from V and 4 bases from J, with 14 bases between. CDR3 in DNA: TGTGCCACCAGCAGAGCCTGGGGTGACGGATACGAGCAGTACTTC. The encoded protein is CATSRAWGDGYEQYF.

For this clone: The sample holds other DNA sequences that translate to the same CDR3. The DNA for the CDR3 is TGTGCCAGCAGCTTAAAGGGGGAAGATACGCAGTATTTT. It specifies CASSLKGEDTQYF. The chain uses TRBV7-3 and TRBJ2-3, with D possibly TRBD1 on 6 matching bases. V was shortened by 1 base and J by 5 bases, with 7 bases between the two germline ends. Germline assignment: CDR1 SGHTA and CDR2 FQGTGA. The CDR3 spans 13 residues.